Listed below are T cell receptor beta chains from one sample, sequenced in a study of T cell responses to AZD1222 COVID-19 vaccine. The protocol was immunoSEQ multiplex PCR, while the TCRdb copy is restricted to in-frame clones and leaves out a portion. The sample yields about 140,000 clones, around 90% seen once. Sample: peripheral blood, taken on day 0 of AZD1222 vaccination. All receptors derive from an adult in good health. The CDR3 runs from the conserved cysteine through the conserved F or W. A D gene is named only where the DNA matches it firmly. Not every row has a clone size; where given, it reads once, few, many or a size class.

V gene	J gene	D gene	clone size	CDR3 protein	CDR3 DNA
TRBV5-6	TRBJ1-2	TRBD1	-	CASSPPDRGYGYTF	TGTGCCAGCAGCCCACCGGACAGGGGCTATGGCTACACCTTC
TRBV5-4	TRBJ1-6	-	-	CASSPETANSPLHF	TGTGCCAGCAGCCCGGAGACAGCTAATTCACCCCTCCACTTT
TRBV15	TRBJ1-3	TRBD1	-	CATSRRQGSGNTIYF	TGTGCCACCAGCAGACGACAGGGTTCGGGAAACACCATATATTTT
TRBV27	TRBJ2-3	-	-	CASSFGGSTDTQYF	TGTGCCAGCAGTTTTGGCGGTAGCACAGATACGCAGTATTTT
TRBV14	TRBJ1-2	-	-	CASSQDTTGYGYTF	TGTGCCAGCAGCCAAGACACAACAGGGTATGGCTACACCTTC
TRBV6-5	TRBJ1-2	-	-	CASSLQGRDGYTF	TGTGCCAGCAGTTTACAGGGAAGGGATGGCTACACCTTC
TRBV5-4	TRBJ1-3	TRBD1	-	CASSLQGAIGNTIYF	TGTGCCAGCAGCCTACAGGGGGCTATTGGAAACACCATATATTTT
TRBV7-2	TRBJ2-1	TRBD1	-	CASSFRQGYNEQFF	TGTGCCAGCAGCTTCAGACAGGGTTACAATGAGCAGTTCTTC
TRBV7-9	TRBJ1-6	-	-	CASSLHGQGSPLHF	TGTGCCAGCAGCTTACACGGACAAGGATCACCCCTCCACTTT
TRBV6-6	TRBJ1-6	-	-	CASSHRGRDSPLHF	TGTGCCAGCAGCCACCGGGGTAGAGATTCACCCCTCCACTTT
TRBV20-1	TRBJ2-3	-	-	CSASRSVTDTQYF	TGCAGTGCTAGTAGGTCAGTCACAGATACGCAGTATTTT
TRBV6-1	TRBJ1-2	TRBD1	-	CASSPRQGYYGYTF	TGTGCCAGCAGTCCCCGACAGGGCTACTATGGCTACACCTTC
TRBV27	TRBJ1-1	-	-	CASSLWVTGGDTEAFF	TGTGCCAGCAGTTTATGGGTGACCGGAGGCGACACTGAAGCTTTCTTT
TRBV7-9	TRBJ2-7	TRBD1	few	CASSRSGQAYSYEQYF	TGTGCCAGCAGCCGATCCGGACAGGCGTACTCCTACGAGCAGTACTTC
TRBV19	TRBJ1-4	-	-	CASSIKGSGFNEKLFF	TGTGCCAGTAGTATTAAGGGATCGGGATTTAATGAAAAACTGTTTTTT
TRBV27	TRBJ2-1	TRBD2	-	CASSWTSGRGNEQFF	TGTGCCAGCAGTTGGACTAGCGGGAGGGGCAATGAGCAGTTCTTC
TRBV7-2	TRBJ2-7	-	-	CASSPAGSAAEQYF	TGTGCCAGCAGTCCCGCGGGTTCAGCGGCCGAGCAGTACTTC
TRBV24-1	TRBJ2-1	TRBD2	-	CATSESTSGYNEQFF	TGTGCCACCAGTGAATCGACTAGCGGATACAATGAGCAGTTCTTC
TRBV27	TRBJ2-7	-	-	CAILPYEQYF	TGTGCCATCCTTCCCTACGAGCAGTACTTC
TRBV19	TRBJ1-5	-	-	CASSALSGSNQPQHF	TGTGCCAGTAGTGCTCTCAGCGGTAGCAATCAGCCCCAGCATTTT
TRBV28	TRBJ1-4	-	-	CASSGVSTSQINEKLFF	TGTGCCAGCAGTGGGGTGTCGACCTCCCAAATTAATGAAAAACTGTTTTTT
TRBV12-5	TRBJ2-7	TRBD2	-	CASGQSGRRYEQYF	TGTGCTAGTGGCCAGAGCGGGAGGCGTTACGAGCAGTACTTC
TRBV19	TRBJ2-5	-	-	CASRLQGLGETQYF	TGTGCCAGTAGGTTACAGGGACTCGGAGAGACCCAGTACTTC
TRBV28	TRBJ1-2	-	-	CASSGYNYGYTF	TGTGCCAGCAGTGGGTACAACTATGGCTACACCTTC
TRBV2	TRBJ2-7	-	-	CASSVDFPYEQYF	TGTGCCAGCAGTGTTGATTTCCCCTACGAGCAGTACTTC